The following is a T cell receptor beta chain sequence with its context. Its antigen is still unknown. This record comes from a study of T cell responses to AZD1222 COVID-19 vaccine. The protocol was immunoSEQ multiplex PCR, while the TCRdb copy is restricted to in-frame clones and leaves out a portion. Of roughly 120,000 clones listed, 70% to 90% are singletons. Notes on the study in general: Reportedly, nearly half the spike-specific TCRs target unmutated variant regions.

Trimming left V 1 base short and J 6 bases short, with 6 bases between. The germline CDR1 and CDR2 sequences are LGHDT and YNNKEL (reference sequence). The CDR3 consists of 12 residues. The chain joins TRBV3-1 (or the pseudogene TRBV3-2) to TRBJ1-2; D is unclear. This receptor was taken from an adult in good health. The sample consisted of peripheral blood, taken on day 0 of AZD1222 vaccination. Here the CDR3 reads CASSQGPHGYTF. The CDR3 DNA follows: TGTGCCAGCAGCCAAGGGCCTCATGGCTACACCTTC.